This T cell receptor beta chain was identified during a study of vaccination and CD4 T cells after COVID-19. Cultured CD4+ T cells had their DNA profiled by the Oncomine TCR Beta short-read assay. TCRdb independently ran MiXCR on the PCR reads; one entry per CDR3 protein. The sample holds roughly 7,000 distinct CDR3 sequences, under 25% seen once. The CDR3 has 11 amino acids. Germline assignment: CDR1 SGHDN and CDR2 FVKESK. V shed 4 bases and J shed 2 bases, with 2 bases lying between them. The treatment is: approximately 9-day PBMC culture with coronavirus spike peptide pools or control peptides (ViraFEST assay). Gathered ahead of the COVID-19 pandemic (2011-2018) were the CD4+ T cells of the unexposed donor. Concerning this clonotype: What it recognizes is unknown.

The J gene is TRBJ2-5, the V gene TRBV14; D unclear. The specimen sequenced was CD4+ T cells from blood, cultured in vitro. This clonotype was sampled from a human donor in good health. Here the CDR3 DNA reads TGTGCCAGCAGCCGTCAAGAGACCCAGTACTTC. The encoded protein is CASSRQETQYF.